These 28 T cell receptor beta chains share one sample of origin, sequenced in a study of T cell changes during pregnancy in multiple sclerosis. The table came from immunoSEQ multiplex PCR; TCRdb's copy has only in-frame clones and leaves some out. Among tens of thousands of clones, roughly 90% were seen once, and the ten largest hold around 2.9%. Sequencing used CD8+ T cells from peripheral blood mononuclear cells, obtained before pregnancy. The receptor set was obtained from a female donor with multiple sclerosis, enrolled in a pregnancy study.

This rearrangement joins TRBV27 to TRBJ1-2; possibly TRBD1 for D (6 bases). Deletions cut 5 bases from V and 4 bases from J, with 14 bases between. The CDR3 extends over 14 amino acids. Germline CDR1 is MNHEY and CDR2 is SMNVEV (reference sequence). The CDR3 DNA reads TGTGCCAGCAGTCCACGGGACACAGGCTATGGCTACACCTTC. Translation: CASSPRDTGYGYTF.

The chain is built from TRBV7-9 and TRBJ2-7, with D possibly matching TRBD1 (6 bases). CDR1 is SEHNR, CDR2 FQNEAQ, per germline (reference sequence). V lost 1 base and J 6 bases, leaving 10 bases between the germline ends. The CDR3 is 13 residues long. The CDR3 protein is CASSLVGGPEQYF. CDR3 nucleotides: TGTGCCAGCAGCTTAGTTGGGGGCCCCGAGCAGTACTTC.

This clone was detected ten times or more. The chain employs TRBV6-6 and TRBJ2-7, with a weak D call TRBD2 (6 bases). There are 14 residues in the CDR3. The V and J ends lost 2 bases and 3 bases respectively, with 11 bases between them. From germline, CDR1 is MNHNY and CDR2 SVGAGI (reference sequence). This chain's CDR3 is CASSYGEEGYEQYF. The CDR3 DNA reads TGTGCCAGCAGTTACGGGGAGGAGGGCTACGAGCAGTACTTC.

The count of this clone is one. The chain employs TRBV6-5 and TRBJ2-7; D call uncertain. Deletions cut 2 bases from V and 3 bases from J, with 8 bases between. From germline, CDR1 is MNHEY and CDR2 SVGAGI. CDR3 length: 13 residues. The CDR3 DNA reads as TGTGCCAGCAGTTACGGCCAGGTCTACGAGCAGTACTTC. Translated, it gives CASSYGQVYEQYF.

V usage is TRBV7-9 and J usage is TRBJ2-3; 10 bases are a match to TRBD1. Trimming at V came to 4 bases and at J to 6 bases, leaving 7 bases not matched to a gene. This CDR3 region has 15 residues. Germline lookup yields CDR1 SEHNR and CDR2 FQNEAQ (reference sequence). The DNA of the CDR3 is TGTGCCAGCAGCTCGGACAGGGGGTTCTCCGATACGCAGTATTTT. Translating gives CASSSDRGFSDTQYF.

This sequence joins TRBV28 and TRBJ1-2; D unresolved. Germline assignment: CDR1 MDHEN and CDR2 SYDVKM. V was pared by 2 bases and J by 8 bases, with 12 bases between. This CDR3 is built from 13 residues. The CDR3 is CASSLAGGNGYTF. The DNA of the CDR3 is TGTGCCAGCAGTTTAGCCGGTGGTAACGGCTACACCTTC.

This chain connects TRBV4-1 to TRBJ1-6; a possible D gene is TRBD1 (6 bases). This CDR3 spans 15 amino acids. CDR1 is MGHRA and CDR2 is YSYEKL in the germline V gene. Trimming shortened V by 5 bases and J by 7 bases, and 15 bases separated the two germline ends. The CDR3 nucleotides are TGCGCCAGCAGCACACGGACAGTTTCAAATTCACCCCTCCACTTT. Its protein product is CASSTRTVSNSPLHF.

This chain uses TRBV29-1 with TRBJ2-3, with 7 bases aligning to TRBD1. After removal of 6 bases from V and 4 bases from J, the junction contained 10 bases not matched to a gene. Germline V gene lookup returns CDR1 SQVTM and CDR2 ANQGSEA. The CDR3 sequence is 14 residues long. Written as DNA, the CDR3 is TGCAGCGTCCTAGGGGGTAGGGGGCCAGATACGCAGTATTTT. This translates into CSVLGGRGPDTQYF.

The chain employs TRBV7-9 and TRBJ2-7; no definite D call. Looked up from germline, CDR1 is SEHNR and CDR2 is FQNEAQ (reference sequence). V was cut by 1 base and J by 3 bases, with 10 bases left in between. The CDR3 runs 14 residues. CDR3 DNA: TGTGCCAGCAGCTTAGTAGAGACAATCTACGAGCAGTACTTC. Encoded protein: CASSLVETIYEQYF.

This sequence joins TRBV7-9 and TRBJ2-5, with D tentatively TRBD2 (7 bases). V was cut by 5 bases and J by 5 bases, with 21 bases left in between. The V gene's germline CDR1 is SEHNR and CDR2 FQNEAQ (reference sequence). This CDR3 has 16 residues. This CDR3 reads CASSGREGGDRETQYF. DNA of the CDR3: TGTGCCAGCAGCGGCAGAGAGGGGGGGGATAGGGAGACCCAGTACTTC. Together with reference TRBV7-9 and TRBJ2-5, the CDR3 gives the full variable domain: DTGVSQNPRHKITKRGQNVTFRCDPISEHNRLYWYRQTLGQGPEFLTYFQNEAQLEKSRLLSDRFSAERPKGSFSTLEIQRTEQGDSAMYLCASSGREGGDRETQYFGPGTRLLVL.

This rearrangement joins TRBV11-2 to TRBJ2-7; D is unresolved. Germline-derived CDR1 and CDR2 are SGHAT and FQNNGV. This CDR3 has 16 residues. V lost 1 base to trimming and J lost 0 bases, with 13 bases between them. CDR3 coding DNA: TGTGCCAGCAGCTTAGGGCGGAGTACCTCCTCCTACGAGCAGTACTTC. Translation gives CASSLGRSTSSYEQYF.

The rearrangement joins TRBV15 to TRBJ2-3; the match to TRBD2 covers 9 bases. Germline-derived CDR1 and CDR2 are LNHNV and YYDKDF (reference sequence). Trimming removed 2 bases from V and 2 bases from J; junction bases left unmatched: 8. The CDR3 runs to 17 residues. CDR3 region: CATSRSLAGDPTDTQYF. For the CDR3, the DNA is TGTGCCACCAGCAGAAGCTTAGCGGGGGATCCCACAGATACGCAGTATTTT.

The chain carries TRBV7-9 and TRBJ2-2, with TRBD1 identical over 7 bases. The CDR3 length is 18 residues. Germline V lookup: CDR1 SEHNR, CDR2 FQNEAQ (reference sequence). V was pared by 3 bases and J by 1 base, with 11 bases of the junction left unmatched. The DNA of the CDR3 is TGTGCCAGCAGCTTCCTCGATAGACCAGGGGGGAACACCGGGGAGCTGTTTTTT. It translates to CASSFLDRPGGNTGELFF.

V usage is TRBV4-3 and J usage is TRBJ2-7, with 11 bases identical to TRBD2. Germline V gene sequence: CDR1 LGHNA, CDR2 YSLEER. CDR3 length: 14 residues. The V and J ends lost 2 bases and 3 bases, in that order; junction bases with no gene match: 0. CDR3 region: CASSQTSGGYEQYF. In DNA form, the CDR3 reads TGCGCCAGCAGCCAAACTAGCGGGGGCTACGAGCAGTACTTC.

The chain recombines TRBV4-1 with TRBJ1-2; 7 bases align to TRBD1. The CDR3 consists of 17 residues. In germline, CDR1 is MGHRA, CDR2 YSYEKL. Trimming at V came to 1 base and at J to 1 base, leaving 9 bases not matched to a gene. The CDR3 loop reads CASSQGAGGGFNYGYTF. The CDR3, as DNA: TGCGCCAGCAGCCAAGGAGCAGGGGGTGGTTTTAACTATGGCTACACCTTC.

The chain is built from TRBV9 and TRBJ1-5; D call uncertain. Germline-derived CDR1 and CDR2 are SGDLS and YYNGEE. V was clipped by 0 bases and J by 4 bases, with 8 bases between them. The CDR3 consists of 14 residues. CDR3 amino acids: CASSVGYGNQPQHF. The CDR3 nucleotides read TGTGCCAGCAGCGTAGGTTACGGGAATCAGCCCCAGCATTTT.

This chain connects TRBV7-9 to TRBJ2-1, with D possibly TRBD1 on 5 matching bases. V was trimmed by 5 bases and J by 4 bases, leaving 15 bases between them. Germline-derived CDR1 and CDR2 are SEHNR and FQNEAQ (reference sequence). CDR3 length equals 15 residues. The CDR3: CASSTTDSPYNEQFF. The CDR3 nucleotides are TGTGCCAGCAGCACAACCGACAGCCCTTACAATGAGCAGTTCTTC.

The chain has TRBV9 and TRBJ2-3; 14 bases align to TRBD2. Looked up from germline, CDR1 is SGDLS and CDR2 is YYNGEE. This CDR3 comprises 17 residues. The J segment lost 1 base and the V segment lost 4 bases, leaving 5 bases of the junction unmatched. CDR3 loop: CASSSGTSGGGTDTQYF. The CDR3 DNA reads as TGTGCCAGCAGCTCTGGGACTAGCGGGGGAGGCACAGATACGCAGTATTTT.

This rearrangement joins TRBV7-6 to TRBJ1-1, with D perhaps TRBD1 (6 bases). This CDR3 comprises 12 residues. Germline V gives CDR1 SGHVS, CDR2 FNYEAQ. V shed 5 bases and J shed 11 bases, with 15 bases lying between them. The CDR3 DNA sequence: TGTGCCAGCAGCCCGGTTGGGGGCGCGGCTTTCTTT. It encodes CASSPVGGAAFF.

The gene calls are TRBV5-6 and TRBJ2-5; 10 nucleotides match TRBD1. Germline values: CDR1 SGHDT, CDR2 YYEEEE. The CDR3 length is 17 residues. V lost 4 bases, J lost 5 bases, and 14 bases stayed unmatched. CDR3: CASSRSPGTGVGETQYF. The CDR3 DNA follows: TGTGCCAGCAGCCGTTCCCCCGGGACAGGGGTTGGGGAGACCCAGTACTTC.

V usage is TRBV20-1 and J usage is TRBJ1-4; the D is unclear. Germline lookup yields CDR1 DFQATT and CDR2 SNEGSKA (reference sequence). This CDR3 is 11 amino acids long. Deletions cut 3 bases from V and 10 bases from J, with 9 bases between. CDR3 loop: CSARPLGKLFF. In nucleotides, the CDR3 is TGCAGTGCTAGGCCCCTAGGAAAACTGTTTTTT.

V gene TRBV6-5 combines with J gene TRBJ1-5, with a weak D call TRBD1 (6 bases). With 4 bases removed from V and 0 bases from J, the gap between germline ends came to 10 bases. The V gene's germline CDR1 is MNHEY and CDR2 SVGAGI. The CDR3 spans 15 residues. CDR3 in amino acids: CASSSGQYSNQPQHF. The CDR3 nucleotides read TGTGCCAGCAGTTCCGGACAGTATAGCAATCAGCCCCAGCATTTT.

V is TRBV7-9 and J is TRBJ1-2; D may be TRBD1 (6 bases). This CDR3 has 17 residues. The germline V gene has CDR1 SEHNR and CDR2 FQNEAQ (reference sequence). V was pared by 5 bases and J by 0 bases, with 19 bases between. CDR3 sequence reads: CASSPRAGTNSNYGYTF. The CDR3 bases are TGTGCCAGCAGCCCTCGGGCCGGGACAAATTCTAACTATGGCTACACCTTC.

V and J are TRBV5-6 and TRBJ1-5; the match to TRBD1 covers 8 bases. Germline CDR1 SGHDT, CDR2 YYEEEE. The trim removed 2 bases at V and 4 bases at J, leaving 8 bases unmatched. This CDR3 has 16 residues. CDR3 sequence: CASSLLLQGGNQPQHF. CDR3 in DNA: TGTGCCAGCAGCTTATTGCTACAGGGGGGAAATCAGCCCCAGCATTTT.

V is TRBV2 and J is TRBJ1-1; D ambiguous. This CDR3 has 13 residues. Germline V gene lookup returns CDR1 SNHLY and CDR2 FYNNEI. V shed 0 bases and J shed 9 bases, with 11 bases lying between them. The CDR3 region has the DNA TGTGCCAGCAGTGAAGCGGGCTTCCTTCAAGCTTTCTTT. It encodes CASSEAGFLQAFF. Looking up the rest from reference TRBV2 and TRBJ1-1 gives the full variable domain: EPEVTQTPSHQVTQMGQEVILRCVPISNHLYFYWYRQILGQKVEFLVSFYNNEISEKSEIFDDQFSVERPDGSNFTLKIRSTKLEDSAMYFCASSEAGFLQAFFGQGTRLTVV.

V is TRBV9 and J is TRBJ1-1; D remains ambiguous. Trimming left V 1 base short and J 3 bases short, with 19 bases between. This CDR3 spans 17 amino acids. Germline V gives CDR1 SGDLS, CDR2 YYNGEE. CDR3 sequence (DNA): TGTGCCAGCAGCGTACCCTCCGACGATCCCGGGGACACTGAAGCTTTCTTT. This sequence encodes CASSVPSDDPGDTEAFF.

V usage is TRBV7-9 and J usage is TRBJ2-1, with D maybe TRBD2 (6 bases). The CDR3 is 16 amino acids. V was pared by 5 bases and J by 4 bases, with 18 bases between. The germline CDR1 and CDR2 sequences are SEHNR and FQNEAQ (reference sequence). The CDR3 DNA sequence: TGTGCCAGCAGCCCTCCCGTGCTAGCGACATACAATGAGCAGTTCTTC. Translating gives CASSPPVLATYNEQFF. The full variable domain, with the rest looked up from reference TRBV7-9 and TRBJ2-1, is DTGVSQNPRHKITKRGQNVTFRCDPISEHNRLYWYRQTLGQGPEFLTYFQNEAQLEKSRLLSDRFSAERPKGSFSTLEIQRTEQGDSAMYLCASSPPVLATYNEQFFGPGTRLTVL.

The chain uses TRBV23-1 and TRBJ2-2; D gene ambiguous. TRBV23-1 is given ORF status, its function remaining uncertain. V was clipped by 0 bases and J by 6 bases, with 11 bases between them. The CDR3 totals 15 residues. In DNA, the CDR3 is TGCGCCAGCAGTCAATCCCACAAAATTGCCGGGGAGCTGTTTTTT. This encodes CASSQSHKIAGELFF.